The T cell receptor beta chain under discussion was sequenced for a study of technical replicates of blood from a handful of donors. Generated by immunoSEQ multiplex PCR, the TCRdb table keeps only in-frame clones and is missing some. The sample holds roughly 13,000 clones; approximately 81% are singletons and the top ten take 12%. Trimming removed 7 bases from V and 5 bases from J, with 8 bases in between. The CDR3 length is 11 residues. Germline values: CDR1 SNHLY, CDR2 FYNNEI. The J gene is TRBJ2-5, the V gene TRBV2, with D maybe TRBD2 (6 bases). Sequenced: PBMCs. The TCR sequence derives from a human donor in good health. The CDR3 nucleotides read TGTGCCAGCAAGGAGGGGGAGACCCAGTACTTC. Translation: CASKEGETQYF. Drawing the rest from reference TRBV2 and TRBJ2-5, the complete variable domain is EPEVTQTPSHQVTQMGQEVILRCVPISNHLYFYWYRQILGQKVEFLVSFYNNEISEKSEIFDDQFSVERPDGSNFTLKIRSTKLEDSAMYFCASKEGETQYFGPGTRLLVL.